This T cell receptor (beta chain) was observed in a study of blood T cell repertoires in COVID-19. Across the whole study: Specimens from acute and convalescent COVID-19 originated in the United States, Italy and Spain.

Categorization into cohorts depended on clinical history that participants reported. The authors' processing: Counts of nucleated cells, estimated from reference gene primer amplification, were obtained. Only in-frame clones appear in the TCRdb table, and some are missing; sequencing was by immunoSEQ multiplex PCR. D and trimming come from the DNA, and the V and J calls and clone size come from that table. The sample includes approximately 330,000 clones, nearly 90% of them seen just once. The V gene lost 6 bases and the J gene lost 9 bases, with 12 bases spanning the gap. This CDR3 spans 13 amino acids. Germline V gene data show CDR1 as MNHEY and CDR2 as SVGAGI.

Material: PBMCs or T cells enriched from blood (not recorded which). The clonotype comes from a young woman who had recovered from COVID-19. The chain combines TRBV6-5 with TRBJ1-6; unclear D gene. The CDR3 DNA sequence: TGTGCCAGCAGGGACTTCTGGGGTTCACCCCTCCACTTT. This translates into CASRDFWGSPLHF.